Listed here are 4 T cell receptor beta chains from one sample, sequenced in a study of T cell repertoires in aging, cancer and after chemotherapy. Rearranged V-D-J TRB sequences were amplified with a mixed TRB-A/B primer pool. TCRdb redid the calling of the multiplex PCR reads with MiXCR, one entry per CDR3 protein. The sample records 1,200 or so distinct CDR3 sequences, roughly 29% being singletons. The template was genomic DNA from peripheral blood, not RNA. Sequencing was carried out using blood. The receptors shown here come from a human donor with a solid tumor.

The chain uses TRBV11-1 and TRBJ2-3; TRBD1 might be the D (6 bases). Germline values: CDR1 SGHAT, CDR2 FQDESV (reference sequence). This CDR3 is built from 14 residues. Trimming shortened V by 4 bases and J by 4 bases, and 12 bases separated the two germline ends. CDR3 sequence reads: CASSYNTGPDTQYF. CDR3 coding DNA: TGTGCCAGCAGCTATAATACAGGGCCAGATACGCAGTATTTT.

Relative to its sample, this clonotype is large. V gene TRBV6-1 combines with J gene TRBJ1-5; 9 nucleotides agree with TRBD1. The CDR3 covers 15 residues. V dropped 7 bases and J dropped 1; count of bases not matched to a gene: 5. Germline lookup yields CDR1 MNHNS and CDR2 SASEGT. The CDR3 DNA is TGTGCCAGCACCCGGACAGGGGTGAGCAATCAGCCCCAGCATTTT. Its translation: CASTRTGVSNQPQHF.

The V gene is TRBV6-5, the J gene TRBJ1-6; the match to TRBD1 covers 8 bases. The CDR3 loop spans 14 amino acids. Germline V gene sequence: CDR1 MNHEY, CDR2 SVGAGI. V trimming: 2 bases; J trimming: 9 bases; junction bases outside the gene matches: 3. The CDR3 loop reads CASSYGQGISPLHF. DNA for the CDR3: TGTGCCAGCAGTTACGGACAGGGCATTTCACCCCTCCACTTT.

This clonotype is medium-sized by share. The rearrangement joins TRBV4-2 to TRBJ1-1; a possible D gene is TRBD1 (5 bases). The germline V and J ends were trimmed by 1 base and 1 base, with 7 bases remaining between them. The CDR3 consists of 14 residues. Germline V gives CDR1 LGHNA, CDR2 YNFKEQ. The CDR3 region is CASSQAGTNTEAFF. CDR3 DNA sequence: TGTGCCAGCAGCCAAGCAGGGACGAACACTGAAGCTTTCTTT.